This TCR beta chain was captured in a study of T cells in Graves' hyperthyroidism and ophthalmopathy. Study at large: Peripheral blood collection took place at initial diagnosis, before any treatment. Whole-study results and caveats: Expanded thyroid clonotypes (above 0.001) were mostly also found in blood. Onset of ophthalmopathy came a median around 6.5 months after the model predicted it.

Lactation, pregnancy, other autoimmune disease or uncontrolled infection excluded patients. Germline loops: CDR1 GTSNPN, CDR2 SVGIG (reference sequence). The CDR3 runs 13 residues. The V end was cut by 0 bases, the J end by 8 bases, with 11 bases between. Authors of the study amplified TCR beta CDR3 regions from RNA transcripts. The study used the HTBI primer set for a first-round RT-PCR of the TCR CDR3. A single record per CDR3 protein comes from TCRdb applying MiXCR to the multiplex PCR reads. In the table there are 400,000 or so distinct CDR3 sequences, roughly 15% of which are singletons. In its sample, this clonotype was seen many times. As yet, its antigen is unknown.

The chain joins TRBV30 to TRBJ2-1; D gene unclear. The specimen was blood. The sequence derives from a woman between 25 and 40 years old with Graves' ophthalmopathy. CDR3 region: CAWSVKGLDEQFF. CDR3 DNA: TGTGCCTGGAGTGTAAAAGGGCTCGATGAGCAGTTCTTC.